The 31 T cell receptor beta chains below were found in one sample sequenced in a study of cytomegalovirus exposure and HLA in healthy donors. The PCR contained 60 Vbeta and 13 Jbeta primers. Only in-frame clones appear in the TCRdb table, and some are missing; sequencing was by immunoSEQ multiplex PCR. The sample consists of 55,000 to 80,000 clones, 60% to 75% of them appearing once. The sample taken for sequencing was PBMCs. These receptors were taken from a man aged 35-49 years in good health and CMV-seropositive.

The chain uses TRBV30 and TRBJ2-3; tentative D call: TRBD1 (6 bases). Germline CDR1 and CDR2: GTSNPN and SVGIG (reference sequence). The V end was cut by 5 bases, the J end by 0 bases, with 15 bases between. This CDR3 comprises 15 residues. The CDR3 here is CAWGPGQASTDTQYF. For the CDR3, the DNA is TGTGCCTGGGGCCCGGGACAAGCTAGCACAGATACGCAGTATTTT.

The rearrangement uses TRBV10-1 and TRBJ1-5; weak D call: TRBD1 (5 bases). Germline V gene lookup returns CDR1 WNHNN and CDR2 SYGVQD (reference sequence). The CDR3 extends over 11 amino acids. V was pared by 4 bases and J by 8 bases, with 6 bases between. The CDR3 sequence: CASSGGEPQHF. CDR3 DNA sequence: TGCGCCAGCAGTGGGGGGGAGCCCCAGCATTTT.

This clone was detected a few times. V gene TRBV13 combines with J gene TRBJ1-6; maybe TRBD1 (6 bases). The CDR3 is made up of 14 amino acids. The germline CDR1 and CDR2 sequences are PRHDT and FYEKMQ (reference sequence). V dropped 5 bases and J dropped 4 bases, with 9 bases sitting between them. The CDR3 coding sequence is TGTGCCAGCAGCCTCGGACAGTATAATTCACCCCTCCACTTT. Protein sequence: CASSLGQYNSPLHF.

V and J are TRBV7-9 and TRBJ2-5, with D possibly TRBD2 on 6 matching bases. The V gene lost 5 bases and the J gene lost 5 bases, with 15 bases spanning the gap. CDR3 length: 14 residues. Germline V gene lookup returns CDR1 SEHNR and CDR2 FQNEAQ (reference sequence). The CDR3 spells CASSLGRGFETQYF. The CDR3 bases are TGTGCCAGCAGCCTAGGTCGGGGGTTTGAGACCCAGTACTTC.

The chain carries TRBV2 and TRBJ1-2; D is ambiguous. Per the germline V gene, CDR1 is SNHLY and CDR2 is FYNNEI. The CDR3 runs to 11 residues. Between the trimmed V and J ends, which lost 7 bases and 8 bases, there was a span of 11 bases. CDR3 DNA: TGTGCCAGCAAGAGTGATTCCGGCTACACCTTC. Translating gives CASKSDSGYTF.

The gene calls are TRBV10-3 and TRBJ2-3, with 7 bases aligning to TRBD1. The CDR3 covers 16 residues. Germline V gene sequence: CDR1 ENHRY, CDR2 SYGVKD. Unmatched junction bases numbered 10, after V lost 3 bases and J lost 4 bases. CDR3 region: CAISDLKGAGADTQYF. CDR3 DNA sequence: TGTGCCATCAGTGATTTGAAGGGGGCCGGGGCAGATACGCAGTATTTT.

This CDR3 reads CASSRQGNGYTF. The CDR3, as DNA: TGTGCCAGCAGTAGGCAGGGGAATGGCTACACCTTC. This chain connects TRBV2 to TRBJ1-2; a weak D match, TRBD1 (6 bases). The germline gives CDR1 SNHLY, CDR2 FYNNEI. CDR3 length: 12 amino acids. Deletions cut 5 bases from V and 6 bases from J, with 10 bases between.

The V call is TRBV29-1, the J call TRBJ1-1, with no clear D. The CDR3 loop spans 12 amino acids. Between the trimmed V and J ends, which lost 7 bases and 5 bases, there was a span of 14 bases. The germline V gene encodes CDR1 SQVTM and CDR2 ANQGSEA. CDR3 loop: CSAGEGGTEAFF. DNA for the CDR3: TGCAGCGCCGGAGAGGGTGGGACTGAAGCTTTCTTT.

This clone occurred a few times. The chain links TRBV4-2 to TRBJ2-3; 8 bases match TRBD2. The CDR3 sequence is 15 residues long. V was pared by 4 bases and J by 3 bases, with 6 bases of the junction left unmatched. From germline, CDR1 is LGHNA and CDR2 YNFKEQ. CDR3 residues: CASSPPGLETDTQYF. The CDR3 DNA is TGTGCCAGCAGCCCACCGGGACTAGAGACAGATACGCAGTATTTT.

This clone was recorded once. The chain combines TRBV4-1 with TRBJ2-3; 9 bases map to TRBD2. The V gene end was trimmed by 0 bases and the J gene end by 4 bases; junction bases not matched to a gene: 8. The CDR3 is made up of 17 amino acids. Germline V gives CDR1 MGHRA, CDR2 YSYEKL. In nucleotides, the CDR3 is TGCGCCAGCAGCCAAGATCGGCGCGGGGGGGCCCCAGATACGCAGTATTTT. It is translated as CASSQDRRGGAPDTQYF.

This clone came up once. The gene calls are TRBV20-1 and TRBJ2-7; TRBD2 is a possible D gene (5 bases). CDR1 is DFQATT and CDR2 is SNEGSKA in the germline V gene (reference sequence). This CDR3 region has 11 residues. As DNA, the CDR3 is TGCAGCATCACCCGGGGAACAGAGCAGTACTTC. Its translation is CSITRGTEQYF.

This chain links TRBV2 with TRBJ1-1; D is unresolved. The germline gives CDR1 SNHLY, CDR2 FYNNEI. The CDR3 is 13 residues long. Trimming removed 4 bases at V and 6 bases at J, with 12 bases between. CDR3 DNA sequence: TGTGCCAGCAGTGTATACGGGATGTCTGAAGCTTTCTTT. It yields the protein CASSVYGMSEAFF.

This clone has just a few counts. With only one base between it and a far larger clone, this is likely a read error. The rearrangement uses TRBV28 and TRBJ1-1, with a weak D call TRBD1 (6 bases). This CDR3 is 14 amino acids long. CDR1 is MDHEN, CDR2 SYDVKM, per germline. CDR3 coding DNA: TGTGCCAGCGAGTCCGGGGGAGGGGGGACTGAACCTTTCTTT. Protein sequence: CASESGGGGTEPFF.

The rearrangement joins TRBV2 to TRBJ1-2; weak D call: TRBD1 (5 bases). The germline CDR1 and CDR2 sequences are SNHLY and FYNNEI. The CDR3 totals 12 residues. V gave up 8 bases and J gave up 5 bases, with 12 bases separating them. The CDR3 here is CASDSQNYGYTF. Written as DNA, the CDR3 is TGTGCCAGCGACAGTCAAAATTATGGCTACACCTTC.

This clone has only one observation. The V gene is TRBV30, the J gene TRBJ2-7; 8 bases fit TRBD2. With V trimmed by 2 bases and J by 1 base, 16 bases remained unmatched. CDR3 length equals 18 residues. Germline V gene data show CDR1 as GTSNPN and CDR2 as SVGIG (reference sequence). DNA of the CDR3: TGTGCCTGGAGTCCGGGGGGGTGGGGACTCACTCTTTCCTACGAGCAGTACTTC. This gives the protein CAWSPGGWGLTLSYEQYF.

CDR3 residues: CASSLKGGFGYTF. CDR3 DNA: TGTGCCAGCAGCTTAAAAGGGGGTTTTGGCTACACCTTC. The rearrangement uses TRBV7-3 and TRBJ1-2; weak D call: TRBD1 (6 bases). Germline CDR1 SGHTA, CDR2 FQGTGA. CDR3 length equals 13 residues. Trimming cost V 1 base and J 7 bases, with 10 bases left between them.

This chain connects TRBV19 to TRBJ1-2; TRBD1 aligns across 9 bases. J was trimmed by 2 bases and V by 3 bases; bases with no gene match: 4. Germline V gene data show CDR1 as LNHDA and CDR2 as SQIVND (reference sequence). CDR3 length equals 15 residues. The CDR3 coding sequence is TGTGCCAGTAGTATTGGGACAGGGCGGAACTATGGCTACACCTTC. Amino acid sequence: CASSIGTGRNYGYTF.

This chain links TRBV4-3 with TRBJ2-5, with 12 positions matching TRBD2. Germline lookup yields CDR1 LGHNA and CDR2 YSLEER. V lost 3 bases, J lost 5 bases, and 7 bases stayed unmatched. The CDR3 extends over 16 amino acids. CDR3: CASSHRTSGVWETQYF. In nucleotides, the CDR3 is TGCGCCAGCAGCCACCGGACTAGCGGGGTGTGGGAGACCCAGTACTTC.

The chain is built from TRBV10-2 and TRBJ2-3; D is undetermined. The CDR3 extends over 15 amino acids. Trimming removed 5 bases from V and 0 bases from J, with 12 bases in between. Germline CDR1 WSHSY, CDR2 SAAADI. This CDR3 is CASSQQQSSTDTQYF. DNA of the CDR3: TGCGCCAGCAGTCAACAGCAATCTAGCACAGATACGCAGTATTTT.

This clone was observed a handful of times. This chain uses TRBV7-3 with TRBJ2-1; D is perhaps TRBD2 (7 bases). The CDR3 consists of 13 residues. V was trimmed by 1 base and J by 8 bases, leaving 9 bases between them. CDR1 and CDR2 from the germline V gene are SGHTA and FQGTGA. CDR3 in DNA: TGTGCCAGCAGCTTAATAGGGGGGGATGAGCAGTTCTTC. Residues: CASSLIGGDEQFF.

The V gene is TRBV6-5, the J gene TRBJ2-2; maybe TRBD1 (6 bases). Deletions cut 4 bases from V and 4 bases from J, with 16 bases between. The CDR3 is made up of 16 amino acids. Germline lookup yields CDR1 MNHEY and CDR2 SVGAGI. The chain's CDR3 is CASSSDRLKGTGELFF. The CDR3 nucleotides read TGTGCCAGCAGTTCAGACAGGCTTAAAGGCACCGGGGAGCTGTTTTTT.

This chain connects TRBV10-2 to TRBJ1-2, with D uncertain. Germline loops: CDR1 WSHSY, CDR2 SAAADI. Trimming took 6 bases from V and 0 from J, leaving 17 bases between them. The CDR3 sequence is 16 residues long. The CDR3 sequence is CASSVPPGSANYGYTF. In nucleotides, the CDR3 is TGCGCCAGCAGCGTACCCCCCGGGTCAGCTAACTATGGCTACACCTTC.

The rearrangement links TRBV12-5 to TRBJ2-7; D is ambiguous. Between the trimmed V and J ends, which lost 3 bases and 1 base, there was a span of 10 bases. The CDR3 spans 14 residues. Germline-derived CDR1 and CDR2 are LGHNT and FRNRAP. CDR3 region: CASGFSSLSYEQYF. The CDR3 coding sequence is TGTGCTAGTGGTTTCTCCTCTCTGTCCTACGAGCAGTACTTC. Full variable domain (missing parts from reference TRBV12-5 and TRBJ2-7): DARVTQTPRHKVTEMGQEVTMRCQPILGHNTVFWYRQTMMQGLELLAYFRNRAPLDDSGMPKDRFSAEMPDATLATLKIQPSEPRDSAVYFCASGFSSLSYEQYFGPGTRLTVT.

The V and J genes are TRBV4-1 and TRBJ1-6, with D possibly matching TRBD1 (5 bases). The CDR3 runs to 15 residues. Germline-derived CDR1 and CDR2 are MGHRA and YSYEKL. The V and J ends lost 0 bases and 3 bases respectively, with 6 bases between them. As DNA, the CDR3 is TGCGCCAGCAGCCAAGATCAGGGCTATAATTCACCCCTCCACTTT. It specifies CASSQDQGYNSPLHF.

This rearrangement joins TRBV9 to TRBJ1-2, with 7 bases that match TRBD1. V shed 5 bases and J 6 bases; nucleotides not matched to a gene: 10. Looked up from germline, CDR1 is SGDLS and CDR2 is YYNGEE. The length of the CDR3 is 14 residues. The DNA for the CDR3 is TGTGCCAGCAGAGGAGGGGGCGAGAATAATGGCTACACCTTC. Protein sequence: CASRGGGENNGYTF.

The rearrangement links TRBV5-6 to TRBJ1-2; D call uncertain. There are 12 residues in the CDR3. The germline V gene has CDR1 SGHDT and CDR2 YYEEEE. V dropped 0 bases and J dropped 4 bases, with 4 bases sitting between them. CDR3 protein: CASSLASYGYTF. The CDR3, as DNA: TGTGCCAGCAGCTTGGCCAGCTATGGCTACACCTTC.

The chain uses TRBV5-6 and TRBJ2-3; 9 nucleotides match TRBD1. This CDR3 is built from 15 residues. From germline, CDR1 is SGHDT and CDR2 YYEEEE. With V trimmed by 6 bases and J by 2 bases, 7 bases remained unmatched. The CDR3 DNA follows: TGTGCCAGCACCAAGGACAGGGGAGTCACAGATACGCAGTATTTT. This sequence encodes CASTKDRGVTDTQYF. The full variable domain, its missing parts supplied by reference TRBV5-6 and TRBJ2-3, is DAGVTQSPTHLIKTRGQQVTLRCSPKSGHDTVSWYQQALGQGPQFIFQYYEEEERQRGNFPDRFSGHQFPNYSSELNVNALLLGDSALYLCASTKDRGVTDTQYFGPGTRLTVL.

The chain couples TRBV28 to TRBJ2-1; the D is unclear. This CDR3 has 14 residues. V was trimmed by 2 bases and J by 7 bases, leaving 12 bases between them. The V gene's germline CDR1 is MDHEN and CDR2 SYDVKM. CDR3 sequence: CASSLVLVRNEQFF. CDR3 sequence (DNA): TGTGCCAGCAGTTTAGTTCTAGTTAGGAATGAGCAGTTCTTC.

J is TRBJ2-6 and V is TRBV15, with D unclear. The CDR3 spans 13 residues. Per the germline V gene, CDR1 is LNHNV and CDR2 is YYDKDF (reference sequence). Deletions cut 4 bases from V and 2 bases from J, with 3 bases between. Here the CDR3 DNA reads TGTGCCACCAGCACCGCTGGGGCCAACGTCCTGACTTTC. It specifies CATSTAGANVLTF.

The chain carries TRBV6-1 and TRBJ1-2; 8 bases map to TRBD1. CDR3 length: 17 amino acids. Looked up from germline, CDR1 is MNHNS and CDR2 is SASEGT. J lost 5 bases, V lost 0 bases, and 11 bases had no gene match. CDR3 region: CASSEALRGQGLYGYTF. Here the CDR3 DNA reads TGTGCCAGCAGTGAAGCGCTTCGTGGACAGGGTCTTTATGGCTACACCTTC.

The V and J genes are TRBV14 and TRBJ1-2, with D tentatively TRBD1 (5 bases). The germline V and J ends were trimmed by 4 bases and 2 bases, with 14 bases remaining between them. This CDR3 has 15 amino acids. Per germline, CDR1 SGHDN and CDR2 FVKESK. The CDR3 nucleotides are TGTGCCAGCAGCCGTACCCGTGACAGCAACTATGGCTACACCTTC. Its protein product is CASSRTRDSNYGYTF.